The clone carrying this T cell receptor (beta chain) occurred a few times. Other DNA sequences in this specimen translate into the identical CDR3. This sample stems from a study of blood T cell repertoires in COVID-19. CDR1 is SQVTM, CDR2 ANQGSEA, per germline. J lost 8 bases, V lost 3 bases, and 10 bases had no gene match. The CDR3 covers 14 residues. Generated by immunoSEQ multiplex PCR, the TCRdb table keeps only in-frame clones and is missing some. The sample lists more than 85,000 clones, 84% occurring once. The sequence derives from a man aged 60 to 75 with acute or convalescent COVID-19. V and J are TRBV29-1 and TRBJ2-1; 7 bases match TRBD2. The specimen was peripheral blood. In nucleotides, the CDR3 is TGCAGCGTTGAGGGGGGGACTGGGAAGTATGAGCAGTTCTTC. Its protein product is CSVEGGTGKYEQFF.